These 25 T cell receptor beta chains were all obtained from the same sample, sequenced in a study of T cells after yellow fever vaccination. Each CDR3 protein gets one entry after TCRdb re-called the 5' RACE reads with MiXCR. The sample consists of nearly 550,000 distinct CDR3 sequences, roughly a fifth of them appearing once. The specimen was PBMCs, collected 15 days after the yellow fever booster vaccination. The receptors originated from a man aged 25-45 years who received the YFV17D yellow fever vaccine.

The CDR3 sequence is CSVGTDFGEQFF. CDR3 nucleotide sequence: TGCAGCGTTGGGACGGACTTCGGTGAGCAGTTCTTC. This chain joins TRBV29-1 and TRBJ2-1; D is possibly TRBD2 (5 bases). This CDR3 has 12 amino acids. V shed 4 bases and J shed 9 bases, with 13 bases lying between them. Looked up from germline, CDR1 is SQVTM and CDR2 is ANQGSEA.

This clonotype appeared many times. The J gene is TRBJ2-7, the V gene TRBV5-1, with 9 bases fitting TRBD1. CDR1 is SGHRS and CDR2 is YFSETQ in the germline V gene. V was clipped by 3 bases and J by 0 bases; unmatched bases: 1. CDR3 length equals 14 residues. The DNA for the CDR3 is TGCGCCAGCAGCTCGGGACAGGGCTCCTACGAGCAGTACTTC. Residues: CASSSGQGSYEQYF.

The table lists this clonotype with a few counts. V and J are TRBV6-4 and TRBJ2-1; 10 bases align to TRBD1. The CDR3 loop spans 16 amino acids. Unmatched junction bases numbered 8, after V lost 4 bases and J lost 5 bases. Germline CDR1 is MRHNA and CDR2 is SNTAGT. The chain's CDR3 is CASSGGTGQGDNEQFF. CDR3 coding DNA: TGTGCCAGCAGTGGGGGGACAGGACAGGGGGACAATGAGCAGTTCTTC.

This sequence joins TRBV12-3 or TRBV12-4 and TRBJ1-1; D is uncertain. CDR3 size: 15 residues. V gave up 5 bases and J gave up 5 bases, with 18 bases separating them. CDR3 nucleotide sequence: TGTGCCAGCAGTCCTGAAACCTTCGTGGGAACTGAAGCTTTCTTT. The encoded protein is CASSPETFVGTEAFF.

This clonotype was detected only a few times. This chain uses TRBV5-5 with TRBJ1-5; 9 bases are shared with TRBD1. Germline CDR1 is SGHKS and CDR2 is YYEKEE (reference sequence). CDR3 length: 15 residues. Germline trimming cut 3 bases from V and 9 bases from J; bases unmatched to any gene: 10. CDR3 nucleotide sequence: TGTGCCAGCAGCTCCACCGGGACAGGGTCGTGGCCCCAGCATTTT. Protein sequence: CASSSTGTGSWPQHF.

The gene calls are TRBV20-1 and TRBJ1-4, with TRBD1 matching 7 bases. V shed 3 bases and J 7 bases; nucleotides not matched to a gene: 2. The germline V gene has CDR1 DFQATT and CDR2 SNEGSKA (reference sequence). The CDR3 spans 12 residues. CDR3 DNA: TGCAGTGCTAGCAGGGGGTTTGAAAAACTGTTTTTT. As protein: CSASRGFEKLFF.

This clonotype has a handful of counts. This chain links TRBV4-3 with TRBJ2-2; D ambiguous. Trimming pared 4 bases from V and 1 base from J, leaving 7 bases between. This CDR3 contains 14 residues. Looked up from germline, CDR1 is LGHNA and CDR2 is YSLEER. The CDR3 sequence is CASSLEQNTGELFF. CDR3 coding DNA: TGCGCCAGCAGCCTCGAACAGAACACCGGGGAGCTGTTTTTT.

CDR3 coding DNA: TGCAGTGCCAGTGGACGGGGTACGAACACAGATACGCAGTATTTT. Its translation is CSASGRGTNTDTQYF. This chain connects TRBV20-1 to TRBJ2-3, with D possibly TRBD2 on 5 matching bases. Deletions cut 6 bases from V and 2 bases from J, with 18 bases between. Germline lookup yields CDR1 DFQATT and CDR2 SNEGSKA (reference sequence). The CDR3 is 15 residues long.

V gene TRBV18 combines with J gene TRBJ2-1, with TRBD2 matching 8 bases. This CDR3 is 16 amino acids long. The junction had 6 bases not matched to a gene; V was cut back by 1 base and J by 4 bases. Germline V gene data show CDR1 as KGHSH and CDR2 as LQKENI. The CDR3 loop is CASSPLTGGDYNEQFF. The DNA of the CDR3 is TGTGCCAGCTCACCACTTACCGGGGGGGATTACAATGAGCAGTTCTTC. Supplemented by reference TRBV18 and TRBJ2-1, the full variable domain reads NAGVMQNPRHLVRRRGQEARLRCSPMKGHSHVYWYRQLPEEGLKFMVYLQKENIIDESGMPKERFSAEFPKEGPSILRIQQVVRGDSAAYFCASSPLTGGDYNEQFFGPGTRLTVL.

This clonotype has just a few counts. The CDR3 spells CASRLDLPPNYGYTF. DNA for the CDR3: TGTGCCAGCAGATTAGACCTACCTCCTAACTATGGCTACACCTTC. The gene calls are TRBV6-5 and TRBJ1-2; D gene ambiguous. Trimming cost V 6 bases and J 0 bases, with 14 bases left between them. Germline loops: CDR1 MNHEY, CDR2 SVGAGI. This CDR3 has 15 amino acids.

The rearrangement joins TRBV7-2 to TRBJ2-5; the D is unclear. The V gene's germline CDR1 is SGHTA and CDR2 FQGNSA. The CDR3 contains 15 residues. With 5 bases removed from V and 5 bases from J, the gap between germline ends came to 18 bases. The CDR3 region is CASSPSRPRMETQYF. CDR3 DNA sequence: TGTGCCAGCAGCCCGTCGAGACCCAGGATGGAGACCCAGTACTTC.

This clonotype was counted a few times. The V and J genes are TRBV7-2 and TRBJ2-5, with 8 bases that match TRBD1. This CDR3 comprises 14 residues. Germline-derived CDR1 and CDR2 are SGHTA and FQGNSA. With V trimmed by 3 bases and J by 5 bases, 5 bases remained unmatched. The CDR3 bases are TGTGCCAGCAGCTTTGACAGGGGTTGGGAGACCCAGTACTTC. Its protein is CASSFDRGWETQYF.

This clonotype was counted only a few times. The chain couples TRBV7-2 to TRBJ2-2, with no clear D. The CDR3 is 15 amino acids. Trimming removed 5 bases from V and 0 bases from J, with 10 bases in between. Per the germline V gene, CDR1 is SGHTA and CDR2 is FQGNSA. The CDR3 nucleotides read TGTGCCAGCAGCCCGTCGAACGCGAACACCGGGGAGCTGTTTTTT. This gives the protein CASSPSNANTGELFF.

This clonotype is a singleton in its sample. J is TRBJ2-1 and V is TRBV7-3; no definite D call. V shed 3 bases and J shed 0 bases, with 12 bases lying between them. This CDR3 contains 16 residues. The germline V gene has CDR1 SGHTA and CDR2 FQGTGA. The CDR3: CASSLVTASSYNEQFF. CDR3 DNA sequence: TGTGCCAGCAGCTTGGTTACGGCTAGCTCCTACAATGAGCAGTTCTTC.

V is TRBV7-2 and J is TRBJ2-7; D is uncertain. Trimming removed 1 base at V and 4 bases at J, with 11 bases between. The CDR3 contains 14 residues. Looked up from germline, CDR1 is SGHTA and CDR2 is FQGNSA. CDR3 DNA sequence: TGTGCCAGCAGCTTAGTGGTGATTGGGTACGAGCAGTACTTC. Its protein product is CASSLVVIGYEQYF.

CDR3 amino acids: CASSFGGEVTGELFF. The CDR3 coding sequence is TGTGCCAGCAGTTTCGGCGGGGAAGTCACCGGGGAGCTGTTTTTT. The chain recombines TRBV12-3 or TRBV12-4 with TRBJ2-2; D may be TRBD2 (6 bases). V was trimmed by 3 bases and J by 4 bases, leaving 12 bases between them. There are 15 residues in the CDR3.

This clonotype was seen a few times. The CDR3 bases are TGTGCCAGCTCACCGGGCGGGACTAGCGGGACCGAGCAGTACTTC. Its protein is CASSPGGTSGTEQYF. The chain recombines TRBV18 with TRBJ2-7, with 13 bases identical to TRBD2. The V and J ends lost 3 bases and 6 bases, in that order; junction bases with no gene match: 5. This CDR3 is 15 amino acids long. Germline V CDR1 and CDR2: KGHSH, LQKENI.

The rearrangement joins TRBV4-3 to TRBJ2-2; 9 positions match TRBD2. This CDR3 region has 18 residues. Trimming removed 1 base from V and 4 bases from J; junction bases left unmatched: 10. Germline V gives CDR1 LGHNA, CDR2 YSLEER. CDR3 DNA sequence: TGCGCCAGCAGCCAAGGATGGCGGGAGGGCCGGGGCACCGGGGAGCTGTTTTTT. Protein sequence: CASSQGWREGRGTGELFF.

This sequence joins TRBV27 and TRBJ2-4, with unresolved D. The V and J ends lost 6 bases and 5 bases respectively, with 8 bases between them. Germline CDR1 is MNHEY and CDR2 is SMNVEV (reference sequence). This CDR3 has 12 residues. The CDR3 sequence is CASRGFENIQYF. The CDR3 DNA reads TGTGCCAGCAGGGGGTTTGAAAACATTCAGTACTTC.

The rearrangement uses TRBV15 and TRBJ1-2; weak D call: TRBD1 (5 bases). The CDR3 loop spans 18 amino acids. Germline V gene data show CDR1 as LNHNV and CDR2 as YYDKDF (reference sequence). Trimming took 0 bases from V and 4 from J, leaving 21 bases between them. The CDR3 DNA reads as TGTGCCACCAGCAGAGATAGGGTGTGGCAGACAGTCGCCTATGGCTACACCTTC. This translates into CATSRDRVWQTVAYGYTF.

This clonotype showed up just a few times. The chain is built from TRBV11-2 and TRBJ2-5; TRBD2 agrees at 7 bases. J lost 3 bases, V lost 5 bases, and 6 bases had no gene match. Looked up from germline, CDR1 is SGHAT and CDR2 is FQNNGV. The CDR3 totals 14 residues. CDR3 in amino acids: CASSEEGREETQYF. The CDR3 DNA sequence: TGTGCCAGCAGCGAGGAGGGGAGGGAAGAGACCCAGTACTTC.

This chain links TRBV20-1 with TRBJ2-7; D perhaps matches TRBD2 (5 bases). The germline CDR1 and CDR2 sequences are DFQATT and SNEGSKA (reference sequence). Trimming removed 5 bases at V and 2 bases at J, with 19 bases between. This CDR3 region has 15 residues. CDR3 bases: TGCAGTGCTTCTCAGGAGGCTAGACTAACCTACGAGCAGTACTTC. Amino acid sequence: CSASQEARLTYEQYF.

V and J are TRBV4-3 and TRBJ2-1; 8 nucleotides agree with TRBD2. CDR3 length: 14 residues. V was clipped by 4 bases and J by 9 bases; unmatched bases: 8. CDR1 LGHNA and CDR2 YSLEER come from the germline V gene. This CDR3 is CASSRGTGGLEQFF. For the CDR3, the DNA is TGCGCCAGCAGCCGGGGGACGGGAGGGCTTGAGCAGTTCTTC.

The sample holds a few counts of this clonotype. V gene TRBV12-3 or TRBV12-4 combines with J gene TRBJ2-2; D is possibly TRBD1 or TRBD2 (5 bases each). The V and J ends lost 2 bases and 0 bases respectively, with 13 bases between them. CDR3 length equals 17 residues. In DNA, the CDR3 is TGTGCCAGCAGTTTAATTCTTGGGGGAACGAACACCGGGGAGCTGTTTTTT. This translates into CASSLILGGTNTGELFF.

This clonotype was recorded a few times. The chain links TRBV7-7 to TRBJ2-3; TRBD2 is a possible D gene (6 bases). V lost 4 bases and J lost 8, with 16 bases in between. CDR1 and CDR2 (germline): SSHAT, FNYEAQ (reference sequence). The CDR3 is 14 amino acids. CDR3 nucleotide sequence: TGTGCCAGCAGCTCAGATACGGGACTTGGTACGCAGTATTTT. Its protein is CASSSDTGLGTQYF.